Listed here are 14 T cell receptor beta chains from one sample, sequenced in a study of beta chain features in type 1 diabetes. What was sequenced were expressed TCRB transcripts, since all of the isolated RNA had been reverse transcribed. Data came from immunoSEQ multiplex PCR; TCRdb stores just in-frame clones and leaves some out. Among under 500,000 clones listed, 25% to 35% were seen once. The sequenced sample was naive CD4+ T cells from blood. The receptors here all came from a man aged 18 to 29 in good health.

The rearrangement joins TRBV15 to TRBJ2-7; D may be TRBD1 (6 bases). In germline, CDR1 is LNHNV, CDR2 YYDKDF (reference sequence). CDR3 size: 13 residues. The germline V and J ends were trimmed by 3 bases and 4 bases, with 10 bases remaining between them. The DNA for the CDR3 is TGTGCCACCAGCAGTAAACAGGGTTACGAGCAGTACTTC. Amino acid sequence: CATSSKQGYEQYF.

The chain joins TRBV6-1 to TRBJ2-1, with D tentatively TRBD2 (5 bases). Germline lookup yields CDR1 MNHNS and CDR2 SASEGT. V lost 5 bases, J lost 6 bases, and 11 bases lay in between. The CDR3 covers 13 residues. This CDR3 reads CASSLAGPNEQFF. Here the CDR3 DNA reads TGTGCCAGCAGTCTAGCCGGCCCCAATGAGCAGTTCTTC.

This chain connects TRBV7-3 to TRBJ2-3; D is perhaps TRBD2 (5 bases). Germline values: CDR1 SGHTA, CDR2 FQGTGA. V shed 1 base and J shed 0 bases, with 8 bases lying between them. The CDR3 has 15 amino acids. CDR3 residues: CASSLMDSSTDTQYF. In nucleotides, the CDR3 is TGTGCCAGCAGCTTAATGGACTCTAGCACAGATACGCAGTATTTT.

This chain links TRBV7-6 with TRBJ2-3; TRBD2 aligns across 13 bases. V lost 5 bases and J lost 4; bases outside the gene matches: 15. Germline values: CDR1 SGHVS, CDR2 FNYEAQ. The CDR3 is 19 residues long. The CDR3 region is CASSPRTGGLAGAADTQYF. The CDR3 DNA follows: TGTGCCAGCAGCCCACGCACCGGAGGACTAGCGGGAGCAGCAGATACGCAGTATTTT.

This clone was seen a few times. The J gene is TRBJ2-7, the V gene TRBV25-1; D not certain. The germline gives CDR1 MGHDK, CDR2 SYGVNS. The CDR3 length is 14 residues. V shed 2 bases and J shed 6 bases, with 14 bases lying between them. The CDR3 region is CASSEGPRTGEQYF. The CDR3 DNA follows: TGTGCCAGCAGTGAAGGACCCCGAACGGGCGAGCAGTACTTC.

The V call is TRBV5-1, the J call TRBJ2-1, with D perhaps being TRBD1 or TRBD2 (5 bases each). There are 12 residues in the CDR3. V was shortened by 6 bases and J by 8 bases, with 12 bases between the two germline ends. Germline V gene sequence: CDR1 SGHRS, CDR2 YFSETQ. The CDR3 DNA sequence: TGCGCCAGCACCCCTCAGGGACATGAGCAGTTCTTC. Its protein product is CASTPQGHEQFF.

A single count supports this clone. This sample also contains other DNA sequences that code for the same CDR3. The chain joins TRBV5-4 to TRBJ1-1; no clear D gene. Germline values: CDR1 SGHNT, CDR2 YYREEE (reference sequence). This CDR3 is built from 15 residues. V was cut by 0 bases and J by 0 bases, with 9 bases left in between. The CDR3 nucleotides are TGTGCCAGCAGCTTGGCCCCGGGCATGAACACTGAAGCTTTCTTT. Translating it yields CASSLAPGMNTEAFF.

This clone was counted a few times. This chain links TRBV7-2 with TRBJ2-1; no firm D call. CDR1 is SGHTA and CDR2 is FQGNSA in the germline V gene. There are 14 residues in the CDR3. V was clipped by 4 bases and J by 3 bases, with 10 bases between them. CDR3 sequence: CASSSLPIYNEQFF. The DNA for the CDR3 is TGTGCCAGCAGCTCACTCCCTATCTACAATGAGCAGTTCTTC. Complete variable domain (other parts from reference TRBV7-2 and TRBJ2-1): GAGVSQSPSNKVTEKGKDVELRCDPISGHTALYWYRQSLGQGLEFLIYFQGNSAPDKSGLPSDRFSAERTGGSVSTLTIQRTQQEDSAVYLCASSSLPIYNEQFFGPGTRLTVL.

Regarding this clone: This specimen includes other DNA sequences encoding the same CDR3. The chain couples TRBV9 to TRBJ2-1, with 8 bases identical to TRBD2. The V gene's germline CDR1 is SGDLS and CDR2 YYNGEE. The CDR3 sequence is 15 residues long. The V segment lost 0 bases and the J segment 5 bases; nucleotides outside the gene matches: 4. In nucleotides, the CDR3 is TGTGCCAGCAGCGTAGGAACTAGCGGAAACAATGAGCAGTTCTTC. It is translated as CASSVGTSGNNEQFF. Looking up the rest from reference TRBV9 and TRBJ2-1 gives the full variable domain: DSGVTQTPKHLITATGQRVTLRCSPRSGDLSVYWYQQSLDQGLQFLIQYYNGEERAKGNILERFSAQQFPDLHSELNLSSLELGDSALYFCASSVGTSGNNEQFFGPGTRLTVL.

CDR3 in amino acids: CASSPALAGGVETQYF. CDR3 bases: TGTGCCAGCAGCCCCGCCCTAGCGGGAGGAGTGGAGACCCAGTACTTC. This chain links TRBV9 with TRBJ2-5; 11 bases align to TRBD2. CDR1 is SGDLS, CDR2 YYNGEE, per germline. The CDR3 length is 16 residues. After removal of 4 bases from V and 5 bases from J, the junction contained 10 bases not matched to a gene.

This clone has only a few counts. This same CDR3 is encoded by further DNA sequences in the sample. The V call is TRBV29-1, the J call TRBJ2-1; D is possibly TRBD2 (5 bases). This CDR3 contains 13 residues. V lost 4 bases, J lost 0 bases, and 7 bases lay in between. CDR1 is SQVTM, CDR2 ANQGSEA, per germline. The CDR3 reads CSVVRDSYNEQFF. The CDR3 DNA reads as TGCAGCGTTGTTCGGGACTCCTACAATGAGCAGTTCTTC.

CDR3 loop: CASSAWGQGARETQYF. As DNA, the CDR3 is TGTGCCAGCAGCGCGTGGGGACAGGGGGCGAGAGAGACCCAGTACTTC. The chain recombines TRBV7-2 with TRBJ2-5, with 12 bases lining up with TRBD1. CDR3 length equals 16 residues. V was pared by 5 bases and J by 4 bases, with 8 bases of the junction left unmatched. Germline CDR1 is SGHTA and CDR2 is FQGNSA.

This clone showed up just a few times. The chain joins TRBV29-1 to TRBJ2-1; D is uncertain. Germline V gene lookup returns CDR1 SQVTM and CDR2 ANQGSEA. The CDR3 contains 12 residues. V lost 3 bases and J lost 3, with 6 bases in between. The CDR3 bases are TGCAGCGTTGAGGCCGGCTACAATGAGCAGTTCTTC. Amino acids: CSVEAGYNEQFF.

The chain recombines TRBV23-1 with TRBJ1-1, with a weak D call TRBD1 (5 bases). TRBV23-1 is recorded as an ORF, its role being uncertain. V lost 0 bases and J 7 bases, leaving 18 bases between the germline ends. The CDR3 runs 16 residues. The CDR3 loop reads CASSQSDSGTDDEAFF. CDR3 bases: TGCGCCAGCAGTCAATCGGATTCGGGGACTGACGATGAAGCTTTCTTT.